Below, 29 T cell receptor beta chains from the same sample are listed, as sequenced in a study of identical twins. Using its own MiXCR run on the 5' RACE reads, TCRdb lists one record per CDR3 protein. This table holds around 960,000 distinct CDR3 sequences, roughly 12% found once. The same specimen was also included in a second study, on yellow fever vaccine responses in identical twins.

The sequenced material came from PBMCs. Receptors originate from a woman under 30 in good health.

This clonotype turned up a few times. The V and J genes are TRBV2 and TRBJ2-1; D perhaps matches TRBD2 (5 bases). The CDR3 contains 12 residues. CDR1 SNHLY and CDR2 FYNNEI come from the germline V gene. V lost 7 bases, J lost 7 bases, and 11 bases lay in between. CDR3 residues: CASTSGMNEQFF. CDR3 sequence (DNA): TGTGCCAGCACCTCGGGGATGAATGAGCAGTTCTTC.

The CDR3 loop is CASSPDGYPETQYF. The DNA for the CDR3 is TGTGCCAGCAGCCCCGACGGCTACCCGGAGACCCAGTACTTC. This chain joins TRBV2 and TRBJ2-5; D is unresolved. V lost 6 bases to trimming and J lost 5 bases, with 16 bases between them. CDR3 length: 14 residues. Germline V CDR1 and CDR2: SNHLY, FYNNEI.

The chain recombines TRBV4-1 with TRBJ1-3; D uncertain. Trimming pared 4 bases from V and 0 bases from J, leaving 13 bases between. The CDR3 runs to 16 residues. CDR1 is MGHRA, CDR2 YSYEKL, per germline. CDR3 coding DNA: TGCGCCAGCAGCCCCGAAGCGGGGTTCTCTGGAAACACCATATATTTT. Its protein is CASSPEAGFSGNTIYF.

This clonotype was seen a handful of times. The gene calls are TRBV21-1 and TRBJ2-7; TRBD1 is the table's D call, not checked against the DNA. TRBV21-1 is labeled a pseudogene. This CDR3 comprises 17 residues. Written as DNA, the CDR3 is TGTGCCAGCAGCCGGGGGGCGGGGACAGGGGGCATCTACGAGCAGTACGTC. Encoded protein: CASSRGAGTGGIYEQYV.

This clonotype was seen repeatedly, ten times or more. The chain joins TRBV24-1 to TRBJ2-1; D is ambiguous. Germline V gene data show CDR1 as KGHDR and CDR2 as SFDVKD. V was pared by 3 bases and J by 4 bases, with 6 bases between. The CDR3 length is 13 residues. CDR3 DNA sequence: TGTGCCACCAGTGATACGGTGTACAATGAGCAGTTCTTC. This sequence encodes CATSDTVYNEQFF.

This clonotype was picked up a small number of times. CDR3 sequence reads: CSARGQGSSGNTIYF. The CDR3 region has the DNA TGCAGTGCTAGAGGACAGGGGAGTTCTGGAAACACCATATATTTT. The J gene is TRBJ1-3, the V gene TRBV20-1; 8 nucleotides line up with TRBD1. V shed 1 base and J 1 base; nucleotides not matched to a gene: 3. Germline V gene sequence: CDR1 DFQATT, CDR2 SNEGSKA (reference sequence). This CDR3 has 15 amino acids.

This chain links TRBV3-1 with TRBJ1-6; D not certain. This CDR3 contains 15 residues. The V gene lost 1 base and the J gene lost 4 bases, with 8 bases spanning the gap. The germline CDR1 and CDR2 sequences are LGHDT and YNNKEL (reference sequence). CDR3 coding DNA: TGTGCCAGCAGCCAAGTCAACCTGTATAATTCACCCCTCCACTTT. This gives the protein CASSQVNLYNSPLHF.

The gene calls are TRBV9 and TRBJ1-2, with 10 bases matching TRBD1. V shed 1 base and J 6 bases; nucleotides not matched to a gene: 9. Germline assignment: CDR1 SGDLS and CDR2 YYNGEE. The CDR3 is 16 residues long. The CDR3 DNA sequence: TGTGCCAGCAGCGTACCCTACGGGACAGGGGACCATGGCTACACCTTC. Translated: CASSVPYGTGDHGYTF.

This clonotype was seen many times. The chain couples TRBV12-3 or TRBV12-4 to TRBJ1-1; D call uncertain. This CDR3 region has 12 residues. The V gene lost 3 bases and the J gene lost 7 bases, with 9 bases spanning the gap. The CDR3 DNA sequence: TGTGCCAGCAGTTTCGTTCGGAATGAAGCTTTCTTT. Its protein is CASSFVRNEAFF.

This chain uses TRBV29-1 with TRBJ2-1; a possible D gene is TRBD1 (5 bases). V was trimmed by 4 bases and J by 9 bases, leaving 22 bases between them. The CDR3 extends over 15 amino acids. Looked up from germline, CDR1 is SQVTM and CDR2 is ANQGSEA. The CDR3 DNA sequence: TGCAGCGTTGCTTCTGCGGAGCGCTGGGGCCGTGAGCAGTTCTTC. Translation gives CSVASAERWGREQFF.

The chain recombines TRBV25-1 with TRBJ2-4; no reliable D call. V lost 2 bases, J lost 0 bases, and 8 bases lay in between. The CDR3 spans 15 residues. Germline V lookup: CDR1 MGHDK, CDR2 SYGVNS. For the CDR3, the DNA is TGTGCCAGCAGTGAACACAGACTAGCCAAAAACATTCAGTACTTC. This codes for CASSEHRLAKNIQYF.

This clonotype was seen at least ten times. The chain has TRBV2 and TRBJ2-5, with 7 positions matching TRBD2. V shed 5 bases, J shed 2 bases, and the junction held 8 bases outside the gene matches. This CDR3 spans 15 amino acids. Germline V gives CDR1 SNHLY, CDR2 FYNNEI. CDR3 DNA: TGTGCCAGCAGTAGTCCACGGGACTATCAAGAGACCCAGTACTTC. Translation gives CASSSPRDYQETQYF. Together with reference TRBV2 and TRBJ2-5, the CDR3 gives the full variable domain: EPEVTQTPSHQVTQMGQEVILRCVPISNHLYFYWYRQILGQKVEFLVSFYNNEISEKSEIFDDQFSVERPDGSNFTLKIRSTKLEDSAMYFCASSSPRDYQETQYFGPGTRLLVL.

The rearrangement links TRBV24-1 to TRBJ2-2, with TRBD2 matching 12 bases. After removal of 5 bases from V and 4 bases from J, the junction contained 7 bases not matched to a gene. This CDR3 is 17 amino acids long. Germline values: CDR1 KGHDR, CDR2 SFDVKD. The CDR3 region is CATSGLAGGPGTGELFF. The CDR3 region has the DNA TGTGCCACCAGTGGGCTAGCGGGGGGGCCCGGCACCGGGGAGCTGTTTTTT.

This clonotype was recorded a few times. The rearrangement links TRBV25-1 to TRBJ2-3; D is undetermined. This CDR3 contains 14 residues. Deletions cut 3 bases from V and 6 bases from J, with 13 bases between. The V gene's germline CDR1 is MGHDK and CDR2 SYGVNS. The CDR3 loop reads CASSETGRLDTQYF. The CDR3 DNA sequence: TGTGCCAGCAGTGAGACTGGGCGGTTGGATACGCAGTATTTT.

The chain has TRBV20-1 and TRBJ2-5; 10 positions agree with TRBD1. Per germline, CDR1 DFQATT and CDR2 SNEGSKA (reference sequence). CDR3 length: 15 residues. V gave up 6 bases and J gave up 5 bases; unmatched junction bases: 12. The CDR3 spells CSARGQGPNGETQYF. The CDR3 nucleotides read TGCAGTGCCAGGGGACAGGGGCCTAATGGGGAGACCCAGTACTTC.

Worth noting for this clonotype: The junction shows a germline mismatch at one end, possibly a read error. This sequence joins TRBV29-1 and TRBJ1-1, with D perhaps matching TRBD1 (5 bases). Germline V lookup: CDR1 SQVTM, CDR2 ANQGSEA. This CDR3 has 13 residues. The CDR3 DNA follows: TGCAGCGTTGAACGGACCTTGGACACCGAAGCTTTCTTT. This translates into CSVERTLDTEAFF.

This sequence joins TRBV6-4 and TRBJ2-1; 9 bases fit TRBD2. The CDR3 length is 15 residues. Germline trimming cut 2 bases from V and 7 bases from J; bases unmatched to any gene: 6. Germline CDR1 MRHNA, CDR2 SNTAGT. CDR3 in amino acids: CASSDAVAGVNEQFF. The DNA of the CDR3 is TGTGCCAGCAGTGACGCGGTAGCGGGAGTGAATGAGCAGTTCTTC.

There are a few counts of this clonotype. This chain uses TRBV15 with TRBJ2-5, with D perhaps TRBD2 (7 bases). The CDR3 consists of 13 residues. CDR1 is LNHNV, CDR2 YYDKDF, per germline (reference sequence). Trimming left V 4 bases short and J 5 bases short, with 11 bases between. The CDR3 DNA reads TGTGCCACCAGCAAGGGGGGGCTTGAGACCCAGTACTTC. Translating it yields CATSKGGLETQYF.

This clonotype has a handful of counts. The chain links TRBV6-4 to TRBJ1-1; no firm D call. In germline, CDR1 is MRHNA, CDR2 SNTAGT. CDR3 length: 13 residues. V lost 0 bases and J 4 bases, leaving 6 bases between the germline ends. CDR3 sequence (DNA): TGTGCCAGCAGTGACTCGTTCCGCACTGAAGCTTTCTTT. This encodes CASSDSFRTEAFF.

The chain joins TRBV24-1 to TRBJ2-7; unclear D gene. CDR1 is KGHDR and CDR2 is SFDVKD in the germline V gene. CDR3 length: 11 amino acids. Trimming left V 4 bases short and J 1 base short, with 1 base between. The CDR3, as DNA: TGTGCCACCAGTGAGTCCTACGAGCAGTACTTC. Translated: CATSESYEQYF.

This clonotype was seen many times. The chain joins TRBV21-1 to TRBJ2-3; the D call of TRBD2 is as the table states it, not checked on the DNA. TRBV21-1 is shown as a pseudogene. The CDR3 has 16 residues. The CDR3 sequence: CASTLPGAGGTDTQYF. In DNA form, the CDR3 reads TGTGCCAGCACCCTTCCCGGAGCGGGAGGTACAGATACGCAGTATTTT.

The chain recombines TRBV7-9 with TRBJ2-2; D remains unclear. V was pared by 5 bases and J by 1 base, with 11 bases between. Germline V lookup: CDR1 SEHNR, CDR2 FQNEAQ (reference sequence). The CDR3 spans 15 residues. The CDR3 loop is CASSVDPRNTGELFF. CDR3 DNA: TGTGCCAGCAGCGTCGACCCGCGGAACACCGGGGAGCTGTTTTTT.

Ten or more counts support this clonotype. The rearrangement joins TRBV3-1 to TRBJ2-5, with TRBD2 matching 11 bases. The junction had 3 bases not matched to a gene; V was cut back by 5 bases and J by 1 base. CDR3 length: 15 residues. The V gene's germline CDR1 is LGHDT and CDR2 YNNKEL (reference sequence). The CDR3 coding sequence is TGTGCCAGCAGCTCTAGCGGGGGGCCCCAAGAGACCCAGTACTTC. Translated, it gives CASSSSGGPQETQYF.

Here the CDR3 reads CSARVGDRATEAFF. The CDR3 bases are TGCAGTGCTAGAGTAGGGGACAGGGCCACTGAAGCTTTCTTT. The chain employs TRBV20-1 and TRBJ1-1; 9 bases match TRBD1. V dropped 1 base and J dropped 4; count of bases not matched to a gene: 4. Per germline, CDR1 DFQATT and CDR2 SNEGSKA (reference sequence). There are 14 residues in the CDR3.

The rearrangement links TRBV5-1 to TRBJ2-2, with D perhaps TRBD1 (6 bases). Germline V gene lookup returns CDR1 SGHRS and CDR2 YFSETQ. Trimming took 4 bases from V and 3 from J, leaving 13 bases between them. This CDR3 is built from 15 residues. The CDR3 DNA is TGCGCCAGCAGCGGGGGACACTTTGACACCGGGGAGCTGTTTTTT. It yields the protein CASSGGHFDTGELFF.

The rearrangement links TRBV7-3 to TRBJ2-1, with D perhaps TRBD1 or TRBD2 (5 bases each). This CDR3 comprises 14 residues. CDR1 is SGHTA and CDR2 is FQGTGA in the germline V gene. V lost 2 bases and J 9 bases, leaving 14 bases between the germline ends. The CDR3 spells CASSLREAGGEQFF. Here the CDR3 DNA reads TGTGCCAGCAGCTTACGAGAAGCTGGGGGTGAGCAGTTCTTC.

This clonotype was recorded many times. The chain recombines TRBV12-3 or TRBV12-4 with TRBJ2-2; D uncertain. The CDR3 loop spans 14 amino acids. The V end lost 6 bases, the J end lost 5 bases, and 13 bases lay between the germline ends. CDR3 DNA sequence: TGTGCCAGCAGACCTTCAACAGCGACCGGGGAGCTGTTTTTT. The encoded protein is CASRPSTATGELFF.

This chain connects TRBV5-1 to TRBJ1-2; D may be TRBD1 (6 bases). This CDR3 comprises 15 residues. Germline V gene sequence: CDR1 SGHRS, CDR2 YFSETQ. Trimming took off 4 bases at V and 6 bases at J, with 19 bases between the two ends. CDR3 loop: CASSSTVTGSDGYTF. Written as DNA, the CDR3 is TGCGCCAGCAGCAGTACCGTAACAGGGTCGGATGGCTACACCTTC.

Here the CDR3 DNA reads TGTGCCAGCAGTTACTCTAGCGGACTCAATGAGCAGTTCTTC. The encoded protein is CASSYSSGLNEQFF. The rearrangement uses TRBV6-5 and TRBJ2-1; possible D gene TRBD2, 6 bases. Germline V CDR1 and CDR2: MNHEY, SVGAGI. Trimming left V 0 bases short and J 6 bases short, with 9 bases between. The CDR3 has 14 residues.